One sample yielded the 13 T cell receptor beta chains listed below, sequenced in a study of CD8+ T cells in alopecia areata. Sequencing templates came from extracted RNA that was reverse transcribed into cDNA. The repertoire was sequenced with immunoSEQ multiplex PCR; TCRdb's copy has only in-frame clones and lacks some. Among 190,000 or so clones listed, roughly 60% were seen once. This sample's treatment: oral pan-JAK inhibitor, 5-10 mg twice daily. The sample in question was CD4+ T cells sorted from blood, obtained at week 24, from a patient treated with tofacitinib. The receptors shown here come from a human donor with alopecia areata.

This clone was detected only a few times. J is TRBJ2-1 and V is TRBV20-1; D is ambiguous. Trimming shortened V by 4 bases and J by 6 bases, and 7 bases separated the two germline ends. The CDR3 totals 11 residues. Per the germline V gene, CDR1 is DFQATT and CDR2 is SNEGSKA (reference sequence). The CDR3 DNA reads TGCAGTGCTAAAGGGCGCAATGAGCAGTTCTTC. Its protein is CSAKGRNEQFF.

This clone was counted only a few times. The chain uses TRBV6-1 and TRBJ2-7; TRBD1 agrees at 8 bases. The germline gives CDR1 MNHNS, CDR2 SASEGT. Trimming at V came to 5 bases and at J to 9 bases, leaving 15 bases not matched to a gene. The CDR3 runs to 15 residues. The CDR3 spells CASSPRGQAGMRQYF. The CDR3 DNA sequence: TGTGCCAGCAGTCCACGGGGACAGGCAGGAATGAGGCAGTACTTC.

The chain recombines TRBV15 with TRBJ2-1; 8 bases line up with TRBD1. CDR1 is LNHNV, CDR2 YYDKDF, per germline (reference sequence). The CDR3 consists of 16 residues. V was pared by 2 bases and J by 5 bases, with 8 bases of the junction left unmatched. The CDR3 here is CATSRQRTGSNNEQFF. The CDR3 DNA reads TGTGCCACCAGCAGACAAAGGACAGGGTCGAACAATGAGCAGTTCTTC.

The chain carries TRBV4-1 and TRBJ1-2; D is unresolved. V was cut by 1 base and J by 4 bases, with 10 bases left in between. This CDR3 is 14 amino acids long. Germline lookup yields CDR1 MGHRA and CDR2 YSYEKL. The CDR3 nucleotides read TGCGCCAGCAGCCAAGTCGGGGAGCTCTATGGCTACACCTTC. Its translation: CASSQVGELYGYTF.

This clone was observed a few times. The sample has other DNA sequences that encode this CDR3 too. The chain carries TRBV7-2 and TRBJ2-5; D gene uncertain. The germline CDR1 and CDR2 sequences are SGHTA and FQGNSA. This CDR3 is built from 11 residues. The V gene lost 4 bases and the J gene lost 2 bases, with 2 bases spanning the gap. CDR3 bases: TGTGCCAGCAGCTCTCAAGAGACCCAGTACTTC. Its translation: CASSSQETQYF.

This clone was detected only a few times. Written as DNA, the CDR3 is TGTGCCAGCAGCCCAACGACTAGTCAGGGAGCGACCCAGTACTTC. Protein product: CASSPTTSQGATQYF. This rearrangement joins TRBV9 to TRBJ2-5; the D gene is possibly TRBD2 (6 bases). Germline CDR1 SGDLS, CDR2 YYNGEE. Trimming left V 4 bases short and J 7 bases short, with 20 bases between. This CDR3 contains 15 residues. The whole variable domain, filled in from reference TRBV9 and TRBJ2-5, reads DSGVTQTPKHLITATGQRVTLRCSPRSGDLSVYWYQQSLDQGLQFLIQYYNGEERAKGNILERFSAQQFPDLHSELNLSSLELGDSALYFCASSPTTSQGATQYFGPGTRLLVL.

V and J are TRBV11-2 and TRBJ2-1, with D tentatively TRBD1 (6 bases). The CDR3 runs 13 residues. V lost 5 bases to trimming and J lost 4 bases, with 9 bases between them. CDR1 SGHAT and CDR2 FQNNGV come from the germline V gene. Here the CDR3 DNA reads TGTGCCAGCAGCCAGGGGTATTACAATGAGCAGTTCTTC. This gives the protein CASSQGYYNEQFF.

This chain links TRBV4-1 with TRBJ2-4; D may be TRBD2 (6 bases). Trimming shortened V by 0 bases and J by 5 bases, and 14 bases separated the two germline ends. Germline V lookup: CDR1 MGHRA, CDR2 YSYEKL. CDR3 length equals 16 residues. CDR3 residues: CASSQDPGGAQNIQYF. CDR3 coding DNA: TGCGCCAGCAGCCAAGATCCTGGAGGGGCCCAAAACATTCAGTACTTC.

Concerning this clone itself: This sample includes further DNA sequences coding for the same CDR3. The chain is built from TRBV29-1 and TRBJ1-2; D not certain. The CDR3 is 10 residues long. The ends were cut back, 0 bases at V and 8 bases at J, with 4 bases in the middle. Germline V lookup: CDR1 SQVTM, CDR2 ANQGSEA. Here the CDR3 reads CSVEEGGYTF. The CDR3 nucleotides are TGCAGCGTTGAAGAGGGAGGCTACACCTTC.

This chain links TRBV6-5 with TRBJ2-3; the match to TRBD2 covers 7 bases. The J segment lost 1 base and the V segment lost 2 bases, leaving 3 bases of the junction unmatched. The CDR3 totals 15 residues. Per germline, CDR1 MNHEY and CDR2 SVGAGI. CDR3 in amino acids: CASSYAGDGTDTQYF. For the CDR3, the DNA is TGTGCCAGCAGTTACGCGGGGGACGGCACAGATACGCAGTATTTT.

The chain links TRBV29-1 to TRBJ2-1; 7 nucleotides line up with TRBD1. This CDR3 is built from 12 residues. Germline values: CDR1 SQVTM, CDR2 ANQGSEA. V lost 7 bases and J lost 10; bases outside the gene matches: 10. The CDR3 coding sequence is TGCAGCGCCTGGACAGGACTTGAGGAGCAGTTCTTC. Translation: CSAWTGLEEQFF.

This sequence joins TRBV27 and TRBJ1-1; TRBD1 is a possible D gene (5 bases). The CDR3 is 14 residues long. Germline loops: CDR1 MNHEY, CDR2 SMNVEV (reference sequence). Trimming pared 3 bases from V and 4 bases from J, leaving 12 bases between. CDR3 sequence reads: CASSFNRGRTEAFF. As DNA, the CDR3 is TGTGCCAGCAGTTTTAACCGGGGCCGCACTGAAGCTTTCTTT.

This rearrangement joins TRBV30 to TRBJ1-3; 9 positions match TRBD1. Trimming removed 1 base from V and 2 bases from J; junction bases left unmatched: 3. CDR3 length: 15 residues. Germline V CDR1 and CDR2: GTSNPN, SVGIG (reference sequence). DNA of the CDR3: TGTGCCTGGAGTGCCCGGACAGGGGCTGGAAACACCATATATTTT. It encodes CAWSARTGAGNTIYF. The full variable domain, rest sourced from reference TRBV30 and TRBJ1-3, is SQTIHQWPATLVQPVGSPLSLECTVEGTSNPNLYWYRQAAGRGLQLLFYSVGIGQISSEVPQNLSASRPQDRQFILSSKKLLLSDSGFYLCAWSARTGAGNTIYFGEGSWLTVV.